Below, one T cell receptor beta chain is given with its context. No cognate antigen has been identified for it. No qualities accompany the bases; no much larger clone lies one base away. The donors were healthy, HIV-negative adults with no recently reported acute infections or vaccinations. All donors were Caucasian adults living in Nashville, Tennessee, USA. For unsorted samples, 90 million or so PBMCs were counted, and genomic DNA was extracted using the QIAamp DNA Blood Mini kit. Blood was obtained by leukapheresis, after which PBMCs were separated by Ficoll-Histopaque density gradient centrifugation and cryopreserved in liquid nitrogen vapor phase. This sample stems from a study of shared clonotypes between healthy human individuals (dated by TCRdb to 2020 to 2021). At the level of the whole study: A few men and two women, aged 18 to 49 years, made up the cohort. To estimate repertoire size and how much clonotypes are shared between individuals, the study performed deep sequencing of blood TCR repertoires from 4 to 6 healthy adults. To increase sequencing depth and limit assay-specific biases, different laboratories used diverse techniques to prepare libraries and sequence TCR repertoires. Per donor, leukapheresis produced somewhere between about 0.8 and 9 billion PBMCs.

What the research found in general, with its limitations: Based on pairwise subsampling, the degree of clonotype sharing among donors was expected to be affected by sequencing depth. Sampling was restricted to blood, and TCR repertoires in tissues likely differ from the TCR repertoires found in blood. Because the study included only a small number of donors, the genetic and exposure-history diversity represented was limited.

TCR CDR3 regions were amplified from genomic DNA by multiplex PCR using the deep immunoSEQ assay. For each cell subset, the extracted genomic DNA was distributed evenly across all wells of several immunoSEQ 96-well plates, and each plate served as one replicate. For unsorted PBMC, about 300 ng genomic DNA, equal to 25,000 to 35,000 T cell genomes, was loaded into each replicate PCR. Unsorted PBMC genomic DNA was sequenced across ten immunoSEQ deep assay plates. Purified libraries were measured with a Qubit 3.0 fluorometer, size-checked on a Bioanalyzer 2100, and measured again with the KAPA Library Quantification kit. A separate single-read 150-cycle Illumina NextSeq 550 flow cell was used to sequence each immunoSEQ 96-well plate. The original methods were these. Because the immunoSEQ output included only junctional sequences and no quality scores, the filtering could not be the same as the filtering used for full-length reads. Sequences were annotated with PyIR, a Python wrapper for IgBLAST v1.9, using IMGT germline references to assign V/J genes and CDR3. Any read was removed if the V/J assignment was weak (E-value above 1e-6), the CDR3 was missing, or the read contained stop codons, out-of-frame junctions, or ambiguous translated residues. V3J clonotypes were defined by identical inferred V gene, J gene, and CDR3 amino acid sequence. To compute the percentage overlap between repertoires, the number of shared unique clonotypes was divided by the size of the smaller repertoire. Richness of each repertoire was evaluated using RTK rarefaction, the Chao1 estimator, and Recon v2.1 estimates of unobserved clonotypes. TCRdb provides this immuneACCESS table in a form limited to in-frame rearrangements. Some clones are lacking; in checked studies, under half of them reflect an unresolved V gene, and why the rest are absent is not known. V, J and clone size were drawn from that table, and D and trimming were deduced from the DNA. Here the sample has fewer than 700,000 clones; 70% to 80% occur a single time. Around 12% of the sample goes to the ten largest clones.

Deletion took 3 bases off V and 5 bases off J, with a span of 13 bases between the germline ends. From the germline V gene, CDR1 is SGHVS and CDR2 is FQNEAQ. The CDR3 covers 14 residues, taking in both the cysteine and the phenylalanine. The read is trimmed to its CDR3 DNA, 42 bases read in frame from base 1. The chain uses TRBV7-8 and TRBJ2-5, with the D gene possibly TRBD1 or TRBD2, each one fitting 5 bases. The clonotype comes from a woman aged 40 to 50 in good health. Some clones in this sample may be carry-over from other donors' samples. The sequencing sample was made of PBMCs. For the CDR3, the sequence is CASSFPGATETQYF. Read as DNA, the sequence is TGTGCCAGCAGCTTCCCCGGGGCTACGGAGACCCAGTACTTC.